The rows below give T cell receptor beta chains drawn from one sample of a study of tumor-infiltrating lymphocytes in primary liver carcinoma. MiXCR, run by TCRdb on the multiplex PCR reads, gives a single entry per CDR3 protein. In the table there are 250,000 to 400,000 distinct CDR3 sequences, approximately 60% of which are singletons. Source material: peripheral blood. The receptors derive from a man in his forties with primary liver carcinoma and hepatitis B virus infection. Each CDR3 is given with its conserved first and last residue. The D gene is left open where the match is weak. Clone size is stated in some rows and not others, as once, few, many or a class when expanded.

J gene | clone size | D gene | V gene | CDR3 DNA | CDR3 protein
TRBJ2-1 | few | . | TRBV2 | TGTGCCAGCAGCCCCAAGGGGCTAAGCTCCTACAATGGGCAGTTCTTC | CASSPKGLSSYNGQFF
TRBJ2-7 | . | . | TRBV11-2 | TGCGACAGCAGCTTAAACATAGGGCTAGATTCCGAGCAGTACTTC | CDSSLNIGLDSEQYF
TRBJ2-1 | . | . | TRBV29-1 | TGCAGCGCTCCTGGTAGGGAGAGCTACAATGAGCAGTTCTTC | CSAPGRESYNEQFF
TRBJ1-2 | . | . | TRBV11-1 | TGTGCCAGCAGCTTAAATGAGGTCCTCCAGGGGGGCTACACCTTC | CASSLNEVLQGGYTF
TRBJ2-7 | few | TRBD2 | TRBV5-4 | TGTGCCAGCAGCTTGGAAACTAGCGGGAGGGCGTCCTACGAGCAGTACTTC | CASSLETSGRASYEQYF
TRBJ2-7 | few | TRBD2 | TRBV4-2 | TGTGCCAGCAGTGTATTAGCGGGAGGGGGGCCCCTTTACGAGCAGTACTTC | CASSVLAGGGPLYEQYF
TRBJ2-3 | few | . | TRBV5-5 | TGTGCCAGCACCCCGGACCTTAGAGATGTCACAGATACGCAGTATTTT | CASTPDLRDVTDTQYF
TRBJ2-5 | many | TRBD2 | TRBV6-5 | TGTGCCAGCAGTTACGCCGGGACTACCAGAGAGACCCAGTACTTC | CASSYAGTTRETQYF
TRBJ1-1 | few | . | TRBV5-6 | TGTGCCAGCAGCTTGCAGCTAGAGAACACTGAAGCTTTCTTT | CASSLQLENTEAFF
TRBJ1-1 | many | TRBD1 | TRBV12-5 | TGTGCTAGTGGTTGCCTTCCAGGGGGCATGAACACTGAAGCTTTCTTT | CASGCLPGGMNTEAFF
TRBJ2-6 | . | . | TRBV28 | TGTGCCAGCAGTTTTCCACGATCTGGGGCCAACGTCCTGACTTTC | CASSFPRSGANVLTF
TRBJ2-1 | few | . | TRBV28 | TGTGCCAGCAGTTTCCAAGGACTTCACAATGAGCAGTTCTTC | CASSFQGLHNEQFF
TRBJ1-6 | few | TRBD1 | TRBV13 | TGTGCCAGCAGCCTAGACAGGGTCAATTCACCCCTCCACTTT | CASSLDRVNSPLHF
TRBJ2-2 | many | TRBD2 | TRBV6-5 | TGTGCCAGCAGTTACTTGACTAGCGGGAGACCCGGGGAGCTGTTTTTT | CASSYLTSGRPGELFF
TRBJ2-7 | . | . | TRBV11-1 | TGTGCCAGCAGCTTCGGCTACGATCAGTACTTC | CASSFGYDQYF
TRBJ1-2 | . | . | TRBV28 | TGTGCCAGCAGTCGGACCGGGGCCTGGAACTATGGCTACACCTTC | CASSRTGAWNYGYTF
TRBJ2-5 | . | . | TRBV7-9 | TGTACCAGCAGTTCGGGACTTCTTACGTACCAAGAGACCCAGTACTTC | CTSSSGLLTYQETQYF
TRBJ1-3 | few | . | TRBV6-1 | TGTGCCAGCAGGGTGGCGGGTCCGCAAGGAAACACCATATATTTT | CASRVAGPQGNTIYF
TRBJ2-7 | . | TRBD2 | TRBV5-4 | TGTGCCGGCAGCTCCCGGACTAGCGGAAACTACGAGCAGTACTTC | CAGSSRTSGNYEQYF
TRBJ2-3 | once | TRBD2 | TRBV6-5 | TGTGCCAGCGGCTCCCCGGGACTAGCCGGCACAGATATGCAGTATTTT | CASGSPGLAGTDMQYF
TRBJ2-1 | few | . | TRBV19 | TGTGCCAGTAGTATGGGCAGGGGCTACAATGAGCAGTTCTTC | CASSMGRGYNEQFF
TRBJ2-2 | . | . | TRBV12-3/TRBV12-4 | TGTGCCAGCAGTTTAGCACTAGCCGGAACCGGGGAGCTGTTTTTT | CASSLALAGTGELFF
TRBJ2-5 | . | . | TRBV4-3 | TGCACCAGCAGCCAAGATGGGCCTGCGGGGTGGACCCAGTACTTC | CTSSQDGPAGWTQYF
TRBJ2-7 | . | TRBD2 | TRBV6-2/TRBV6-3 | TGTGCCAGCAGTTACGATGGGAGTACTAGCGAGACCTACGAGCAGTACTTC | CASSYDGSTSETYEQYF
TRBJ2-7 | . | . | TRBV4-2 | TGTGTCAGCAGCCAAGGACCCTTAGGGGCGACGACCTACGAGCAGTACTTC | CVSSQGPLGATTYEQYF
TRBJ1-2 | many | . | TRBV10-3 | TGTGCCATCAGTGAGAGGCAGACCGGGGGTGGCTACACCTTC | CAISERQTGGGYTF
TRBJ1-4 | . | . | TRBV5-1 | TGCGCCAGCGGCGCTCAACAGGGTTCTAATGAAAAACTGTTTTTT | CASGAQQGSNEKLFF
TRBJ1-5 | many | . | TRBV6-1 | TGTGCCAGCACCTTAGAGGGGAGCAATCAGCCCCAGCATTTT | CASTLEGSNQPQHF
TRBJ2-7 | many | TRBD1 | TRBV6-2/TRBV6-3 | TGTGCCAGCAGTCTCACAGGGGGCAACGAGCAGTACTTC | CASSLTGGNEQYF
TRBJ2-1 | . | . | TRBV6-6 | TGTGCCAACAAGGGGGATAATGAGCAGTTCTTC | CANKGDNEQFF
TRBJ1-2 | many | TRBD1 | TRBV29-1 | TGCAGCGTTGAGACAGGGGGCGGCTACACCTTC | CSVETGGGYTF
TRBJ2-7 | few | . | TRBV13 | TGTGCCAGCGGAAGCTTACTAGTATCCGCCAACGAGCAGTACTTC | CASGSLLVSANEQYF
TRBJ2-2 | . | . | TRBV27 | TGTGCCAGCAGGGGGAGACTCACCGGGGAGCTGTTTTTT | CASRGRLTGELFF
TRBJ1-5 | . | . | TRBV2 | TGTGCCAGCAGTGAGGAGGGGGGCGGCAATCAGCCCCAGCATTTT | CASSEEGGGNQPQHF
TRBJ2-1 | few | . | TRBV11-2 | TGTGCCAGCAGCTTTGAGGGGACTCTGGATGAGCAGTTCTTC | CASSFEGTLDEQFF
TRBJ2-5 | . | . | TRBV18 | TGTGTCAGCTCCCAGGGATATGGAGAGACCCAGTACTTC | CVSSQGYGETQYF
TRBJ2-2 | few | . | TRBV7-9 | TGTGCCAGCAGCTTAGTTGTCGGGGAGCTGTTTTTT | CASSLVVGELFF
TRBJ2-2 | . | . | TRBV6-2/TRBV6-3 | TGTGCCAGCATTGCAACGACGGCTAACACCGGGGAGCTGTTTTTT | CASIATTANTGELFF
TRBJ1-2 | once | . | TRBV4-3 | TGCGTCAGCAGCCAAGATACGGGGATACACGGCTACACCTTC | CVSSQDTGIHGYTF
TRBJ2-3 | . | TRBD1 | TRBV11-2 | TGTGTCAGCAGCCCCCGGCGGACAGGGTTGGCAGATACGCAGTATTTT | CVSSPRRTGLADTQYF
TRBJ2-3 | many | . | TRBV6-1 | TGTGCCAGCAGTGACGGTGTAGATTCTCCGCAGTATTTT | CASSDGVDSPQYF
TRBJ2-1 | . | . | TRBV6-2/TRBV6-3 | TGTGCCAGCATGTCCCGATGGGGTAATGAGCAGTTCTTC | CASMSRWGNEQFF
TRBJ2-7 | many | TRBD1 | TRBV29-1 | TGCAGCGTCGCCCGGGACAGGATCTACGAGCAGTACTTC | CSVARDRIYEQYF
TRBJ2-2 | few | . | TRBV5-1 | TGCGCCAGCAGCCCGGGAGCCGCTGGCGGGGAGCTGTTTTTT | CASSPGAAGGELFF
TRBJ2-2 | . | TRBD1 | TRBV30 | TGTGCCTGCATACCGGGACAGAGCACCGGGGAGCTGTTTTTT | CACIPGQSTGELFF
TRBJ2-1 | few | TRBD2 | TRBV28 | TGTGCCAGCAGTGGGAGCGGACTAGCTATATCCTACAATGAGCAGTTCTTC | CASSGSGLAISYNEQFF
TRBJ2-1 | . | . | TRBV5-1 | TGCGCCAGCAGCTTGGAACTAGCAGGCTACAATGAGCAGTTCTTC | CASSLELAGYNEQFF
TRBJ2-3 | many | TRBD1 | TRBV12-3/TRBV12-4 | TGTGCCAGCACAGGACAGGGTGGGAATACGCAGTATTTT | CASTGQGGNTQYF
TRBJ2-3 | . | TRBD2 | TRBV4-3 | TGCGCCAGCAGCCAAGGTACCACTAGCGAGAGGCTCACAGATACTCAGTATTTT | CASSQGTTSERLTDTQYF